The 17 T cell receptor beta chains below all came from one sample that was sequenced in a study of T-cell memory formation after mild COVID-19 (dated by TCRdb to the early 2020s). Receptors were amplified or captured by 5' RACE. The instrument given in TCRdb is Illumina NovaSeq 6000. TCRdb handled the public reads itself, with Q25 trimming in fastp and clone calling in MiXCR, and kept productive beta chains. CDR3 protein duplicates are merged, each entry listing the most common genes and DNA. In this sample the table shows 250,000 to 400,000 distinct CDR3 sequences, 14% of which occur a single time. Together, the top ten hold around 23% of the sample. The sample was PBMCs or a T cell subset sorted from them (not recorded which). Receptors originate from a man aged 18 to 29 who had mild COVID-19 (a few samples of this study predate the infection). The sample titles of this study are shuffled in the database, so cell type and time point are left out; the donor was told from shared clones.

The V gene is TRBV27, the J gene TRBJ1-1; 7 bases fit TRBD1. CDR1 and CDR2 from the germline V gene are MNHEY and SMNVEV (reference sequence). The CDR3 has 12 amino acids. Germline trimming cut 5 bases from V and 9 bases from J; bases unmatched to any gene: 6. CDR3 nucleotides: TGTGCCAGCAGTCCTGACAGGGTACAAGCTTTCTTT. It specifies CASSPDRVQAFF.

To note about this clonotype: A read error may explain this, as a much larger clone is one base away. The chain uses TRBV11-2 and TRBJ2-1; D is unclear. The CDR3 totals 12 residues. The V end was cut by 0 bases, the J end by 5 bases, with 2 bases between. From germline, CDR1 is SGHAT and CDR2 FQNNGV. The CDR3 reads CASSLEDNEQFF. CDR3 in DNA: TGTGCCAGCAGCTTAGAGGACAATGAGCAGTTCTTC.

This clonotype was seen more than once but under ten times. The V gene is TRBV5-1, the J gene TRBJ2-3; D is undetermined. The CDR3 is 13 residues long. From germline, CDR1 is SGHRS and CDR2 YFSETQ. V lost 4 bases and J lost 4, with 10 bases in between. The CDR3 region is CASSAGFADTQYF. The CDR3 DNA reads as TGCGCCAGCAGCGCCGGTTTTGCAGATACGCAGTATTTT.

This chain connects TRBV10-3 to TRBJ2-1; TRBD2 matches at 8 bases. CDR3 length: 14 amino acids. V was clipped by 3 bases and J by 4 bases; unmatched bases: 2. Looked up from germline, CDR1 is ENHRY and CDR2 is SYGVKD. The CDR3 reads CAISELAVYNEQFF. For the CDR3, the DNA is TGTGCCATCAGTGAACTAGCGGTTTACAATGAGCAGTTCTTC.

In its sample, this clonotype was seen many times. The chain combines TRBV7-9 with TRBJ2-7, with D possibly being TRBD2 (5 bases). From germline, CDR1 is SEHNR and CDR2 FQNEAQ (reference sequence). The ends were cut back, 4 bases at V and 3 bases at J, with 22 bases in the middle. The CDR3 loop spans 17 amino acids. CDR3: CASSSHVEATPFYEQYV. For the CDR3, the DNA is TGTGCCAGCAGCTCCCACGTGGAGGCTACCCCGTTCTACGAGCAGTACGTC.

This clonotype was picked up a small number of times. The chain has TRBV29-1 and TRBJ2-3, with 8 positions matching TRBD1. Trimming removed 4 bases from V and 2 bases from J; junction bases left unmatched: 11. Germline V gene data show CDR1 as SQVTM and CDR2 as ANQGSEA. The CDR3 covers 16 residues. CDR3 DNA: TGCAGCGTTGGCGGCCGACAGGGGAGACTCACAGATACGCAGTATTTT. The encoded protein is CSVGGRQGRLTDTQYF.

The rearrangement uses TRBV12-3 or TRBV12-4 and TRBJ1-2; 9 nucleotides match TRBD1. CDR3 length equals 13 residues. After removal of 7 bases from V and 4 bases from J, the junction contained 4 bases not matched to a gene. Here the CDR3 DNA reads TGTGCCAGCACCTCGGACAGGGGCTATGGCTACACCTTC. Translation gives CASTSDRGYGYTF.

The chain carries TRBV6-2 or TRBV6-3 and TRBJ2-5; maybe TRBD1 (6 bases). V lost 2 bases and J 7 bases, leaving 20 bases between the germline ends. CDR1 and CDR2 (germline): MNHEY, SVGEGT. The CDR3 is 16 residues long. The DNA for the CDR3 is TGTGCCAGCAGTTACCCTATCGGACAGCTCCGCCGGACCCAGTACTTC. Translating gives CASSYPIGQLRRTQYF.

In its sample, this clonotype was seen a few times. V gene TRBV20-1 combines with J gene TRBJ2-1; D is tentatively TRBD1 or TRBD2 (5 bases each). Germline-derived CDR1 and CDR2 are DFQATT and SNEGSKA (reference sequence). V lost 6 bases and J lost 7, with 22 bases in between. The CDR3 contains 15 residues. In DNA, the CDR3 is TGCAGTGCCATTCCCCCGGGAAGTAGGGGAAATGAGCAGTTCTTC. Translating gives CSAIPPGSRGNEQFF.

In this sample, this clonotype turned up many times. The CDR3 DNA reads TGCGCCAGCAGCCCTGGTGGGTCTAGCGGGGCCCAAGAGACCCAGTACTTC. This gives the protein CASSPGGSSGAQETQYF. The rearrangement links TRBV5-1 to TRBJ2-5, with 9 bases matching TRBD2. The CDR3 runs to 17 residues. Losses at the gene ends were 4 bases for V and 1 base for J; bases not matched to a gene: 11. The germline gives CDR1 SGHRS, CDR2 YFSETQ.

The chain joins TRBV27 to TRBJ2-7; D unclear. CDR1 is MNHEY, CDR2 SMNVEV, per germline (reference sequence). The CDR3 totals 14 residues. The V gene lost 3 bases and the J gene lost 2 bases, with 11 bases spanning the gap. CDR3: CASSFSRLAYEQYF. CDR3 in DNA: TGTGCCAGCAGTTTTTCTCGACTGGCCTACGAGCAGTACTTC.

This chain uses TRBV29-1 with TRBJ2-1; TRBD1 agrees at 9 bases. From germline, CDR1 is SQVTM and CDR2 ANQGSEA. CDR3 length: 13 amino acids. The J segment lost 9 bases and the V segment lost 4 bases, leaving 7 bases of the junction unmatched. This chain's CDR3 is CSVVTGGQGEQFF. The CDR3 DNA is TGCAGCGTTGTGACAGGGGGGCAGGGTGAGCAGTTCTTC.

The chain carries TRBV7-2 and TRBJ1-3, with TRBD1 as a possible D gene (5 bases). Trimming cost V 5 bases and J 0 bases, with 20 bases left between them. Germline V gene sequence: CDR1 SGHTA, CDR2 FQGNSA. The CDR3 totals 18 residues. Here the CDR3 DNA reads TGTGCCAGCAGCCACCGGGGCCGGGGGACTCTCTCTGGAAACACCATATATTTT. It encodes CASSHRGRGTLSGNTIYF.

In its sample, this clonotype was seen a few times. The rearrangement uses TRBV7-6 and TRBJ1-1; D is undetermined. Germline-derived CDR1 and CDR2 are SGHVS and FNYEAQ. This CDR3 is built from 14 residues. Trimming took 1 base from V and 4 from J, leaving 10 bases between them. The CDR3 DNA reads as TGTGCCAGCAGCTTAGAGGGTGAGTCCACTGAAGCTTTCTTT. Protein sequence: CASSLEGESTEAFF.

Written as DNA, the CDR3 is TGTGCCAGCCAACTAGCGGGGGGGGCCAATGAGCAGTTCTTC. Protein product: CASQLAGGANEQFF. The rearrangement links TRBV6-2 or TRBV6-3 to TRBJ2-1; 13 bases line up with TRBD2. Germline V gene lookup returns CDR1 MNHEY and CDR2 SVGEGT. The CDR3 contains 14 residues. V gave up 8 bases and J gave up 6 bases; unmatched junction bases: 4.

This clonotype was recorded at least ten times. The rearrangement uses TRBV12-3 or TRBV12-4 and TRBJ2-4; D may be TRBD1 (6 bases). The CDR3 contains 14 residues. V lost 4 bases to trimming and J lost 3 bases, with 10 bases between them. CDR3 sequence (DNA): TGTGCCAGCAGTTGGACAGCTTTCAAAAACATTCAGTACTTC. This translates into CASSWTAFKNIQYF.

The V gene is TRBV4-2, the J gene TRBJ2-3; possibly TRBD1 or TRBD2 for D (5 bases each). In germline, CDR1 is LGHNA, CDR2 YNFKEQ. Trimming shortened V by 2 bases and J by 2 bases, and 8 bases separated the two germline ends. CDR3 length equals 14 residues. CDR3 sequence: CASSQRGVTDTQYF. The DNA of the CDR3 is TGTGCCAGCAGCCAACGAGGGGTCACAGATACGCAGTATTTT.